What follows are 26 T cell receptor beta chains derived from one specimen sequenced in a study of radiotherapy plus CTLA-4 blockade in lung cancer. Generated by immunoSEQ multiplex PCR, the TCRdb table keeps only in-frame clones and is missing some. Here the sample spans about 73,000 clones, 80% to 90% being singletons. The material sequenced was peripheral blood, taken from a patient treated with radiotherapy plus ipilimumab. Receptors were obtained from a human donor with non-small cell lung cancer that progressed on radiotherapy plus ipilimumab.

The chain recombines TRBV27 with TRBJ1-1; D unresolved. CDR3 size: 13 residues. CDR1 MNHEY and CDR2 SMNVEV come from the germline V gene (reference sequence). V gave up 0 bases and J gave up 7 bases, with 9 bases separating them. In DNA form, the CDR3 reads TGTGCCAGCAGTTTATCGGGCGGGAATGAAGCTTTCTTT. It encodes CASSLSGGNEAFF.

The CDR3 DNA is TGTGCCAGCAGACAAAGACAGGGCAGCTACGAGCAGTACTTC. Translating it yields CASRQRQGSYEQYF. V is TRBV5-6 and J is TRBJ2-7, with 7 nucleotides matching TRBD1. Trimming cost V 5 bases and J 3 bases; bases outside gene matches: 8. The CDR3 runs to 14 residues. Germline V gene data show CDR1 as SGHDT and CDR2 as YYEEEE.

The chain is built from TRBV28 and TRBJ2-5, with a possible D match to TRBD2 (6 bases). Trimming cost V 1 base and J 1 base, with 16 bases left between them. The CDR3 extends over 17 amino acids. Germline CDR1 MDHEN, CDR2 SYDVKM. The CDR3 reads CASSLFPGLGGQETQYF. DNA for the CDR3: TGTGCCAGCAGTTTATTTCCCGGGCTGGGGGGCCAAGAGACCCAGTACTTC. Together with reference TRBV28 and TRBJ2-5, the CDR3 gives the full variable domain: DVKVTQSSRYLVKRTGEKVFLECVQDMDHENMFWYRQDPGLGLRLIYFSYDVKMKEKGDIPEGYSVSREKKERFSLILESASTNQTSMYLCASSLFPGLGGQETQYFGPGTRLLVL.

This chain's CDR3 is CAWSVGQGDNEQFF. CDR3 in DNA: TGTGCCTGGAGTGTGGGGCAGGGTGACAATGAGCAGTTCTTC. This chain uses TRBV30 with TRBJ2-1, with D tentatively TRBD1 (5 bases). The CDR3 has 14 residues. Trimming stripped 0 bases from V and 5 bases from J, with 11 bases between. Germline-derived CDR1 and CDR2 are GTSNPN and SVGIG (reference sequence).

The chain combines TRBV5-6 with TRBJ2-3, with TRBD2 matching over 9 bases. After removal of 3 bases from V and 4 bases from J, the junction contained 6 bases not matched to a gene. The CDR3 covers 15 residues. The germline V gene encodes CDR1 SGHDT and CDR2 YYEEEE. CDR3: CASSWTSEISDTQYF. In nucleotides, the CDR3 is TGTGCCAGCAGCTGGACTAGCGAAATATCAGATACGCAGTATTTT.

CDR3 sequence (DNA): TGTGCCAGCAGCAAAGGACTAGCGGCATCTAGCTCCTACAATGAGCAGTTCTTC. Translation gives CASSKGLAASSSYNEQFF. This chain connects TRBV27 to TRBJ2-1; 10 bases match TRBD2. The ends lost 6 bases at V and 0 bases at J; junction bases unmatched: 11. Germline lookup yields CDR1 MNHEY and CDR2 SMNVEV (reference sequence). This CDR3 is 18 amino acids long.

This chain joins TRBV2 and TRBJ2-4; 11 positions agree with TRBD1. This CDR3 has 15 amino acids. V was pared by 10 bases and J by 6 bases, with 11 bases of the junction left unmatched. CDR1 and CDR2 from the germline V gene are SNHLY and FYNNEI. Written as DNA, the CDR3 is TGTGCCAACTCTCCCGGGACAGGGGGAGGAAACATTCAGTACTTC. Translating gives CANSPGTGGGNIQYF. The complete variable domain, with remaining parts taken from reference TRBV2 and TRBJ2-4, reads EPEVTQTPSHQVTQMGQEVILRCVPISNHLYFYWYRQILGQKVEFLVSFYNNEISEKSEIFDDQFSVERPDGSNFTLKIRSTKLEDSAMYFCANSPGTGGGNIQYFGAGTRLSVL.

The chain has TRBV27 and TRBJ2-7; 10 bases align to TRBD1. This CDR3 region has 15 residues. V dropped 5 bases and J dropped 4; count of bases not matched to a gene: 8. CDR1 MNHEY and CDR2 SMNVEV come from the germline V gene (reference sequence). In nucleotides, the CDR3 is TGTGCCAGCAGTCGGGAGACAGGGGGCCTGTACGAGCAGTACTTC. It encodes CASSRETGGLYEQYF.

The rearrangement links TRBV7-9 to TRBJ1-2, with TRBD1 matching 10 bases. The CDR3 has 15 residues. Germline values: CDR1 SEHNR, CDR2 FQNEAQ (reference sequence). After removal of 1 base from V and 7 bases from J, the junction contained 6 bases not matched to a gene. CDR3 region: CASSLGTGTGAGYTF. For the CDR3, the DNA is TGTGCCAGCAGCTTAGGAACCGGGACAGGGGCTGGCTACACCTTC.

The chain carries TRBV6-1 and TRBJ2-6, with D hard to call. This CDR3 has 14 residues. V lost 5 bases to trimming and J lost 4 bases, with 9 bases between them. Germline values: CDR1 MNHNS, CDR2 SASEGT. The CDR3 nucleotides are TGTGCCAGCAGTCCAACGGAGGGGGCCAACGTCCTGACTTTC. Its translation is CASSPTEGANVLTF.

The chain links TRBV7-9 to TRBJ1-1; D perhaps matches TRBD1 (5 bases). The ends were cut back, 5 bases at V and 1 base at J, with 5 bases in the middle. CDR3 length: 12 amino acids. In germline, CDR1 is SEHNR, CDR2 FQNEAQ (reference sequence). The CDR3 protein is CASSQGNTEAFF. For the CDR3, the DNA is TGTGCCAGCAGCCAGGGGAACACTGAAGCTTTCTTT.

About this clone itself: Different DNA sequences within this sample yield the same CDR3. This chain joins TRBV5-1 and TRBJ2-3, with 11 bases that match TRBD2. The trim removed 4 bases at V and 5 bases at J, leaving 0 bases unmatched. Germline CDR1 is SGHRS and CDR2 is YFSETQ. CDR3 size: 13 residues. CDR3 residues: CASSLAGGDTQYF. In DNA, the CDR3 is TGCGCCAGCAGCCTAGCGGGAGGAGATACGCAGTATTTT.

V usage is TRBV6-6 and J usage is TRBJ2-7, with D possibly matching TRBD1 (5 bases). Germline-derived CDR1 and CDR2 are MNHNY and SVGAGI (reference sequence). The CDR3 spans 15 residues. With 2 bases removed from V and 4 bases from J, the gap between germline ends came to 15 bases. The CDR3 spells CASSYRAGILYEQYV. The CDR3, as DNA: TGTGCCAGCAGTTACCGGGCAGGGATCTTATACGAGCAGTACGTC.

This chain uses TRBV15 with TRBJ1-5, with D unresolved. The CDR3 length is 15 residues. The V end lost 0 bases, the J end lost 9 bases, and 15 bases lay between the germline ends. Germline loops: CDR1 LNHNV, CDR2 YYDKDF (reference sequence). CDR3 loop: CATSRDPNRGAPQHF. CDR3 DNA sequence: TGTGCCACCAGCAGAGATCCGAACCGCGGCGCGCCCCAGCATTTT.

The chain joins TRBV28 to TRBJ2-7, with unresolved D. The germline CDR1 and CDR2 sequences are MDHEN and SYDVKM. V was cut by 5 bases and J by 6 bases, with 11 bases left in between. The CDR3 covers 12 residues. DNA for the CDR3: TGTGCCAGCAGTCCGTTGCTAAGCGAGCAGTACTTC. This codes for CASSPLLSEQYF.

Only a few counts were recorded for this clone. The rearrangement joins TRBV10-2 to TRBJ2-4; D call uncertain. The germline CDR1 and CDR2 sequences are WSHSY and SAAADI. The CDR3 consists of 15 residues. V gave up 3 bases and J gave up 0 bases, with 9 bases separating them. The CDR3 loop is CASSEIGVAKNIQYF. CDR3 nucleotides: TGCGCCAGCAGTGAAATAGGTGTAGCCAAAAACATTCAGTACTTC.

The CDR3 is CASSLVTSGYQETQYF. DNA for the CDR3: TGTGCCAGCAGCTTGGTGACTAGCGGGTACCAAGAGACCCAGTACTTC. The chain recombines TRBV5-4 with TRBJ2-5, with 10 bases fitting TRBD2. Germline trimming cut 0 bases from V and 0 bases from J; bases unmatched to any gene: 2. From germline, CDR1 is SGHNT and CDR2 YYREEE (reference sequence). This CDR3 spans 16 amino acids.

The CDR3 DNA sequence: TGTGCCTGGAGCGTGTGGATCTTAGGATCCTACAATGAGCAGTTCTTC. It codes for CAWSVWILGSYNEQFF. V is TRBV30 and J is TRBJ2-1; D uncertain. The CDR3 is 16 amino acids. V was cut by 3 bases and J by 1 base, with 16 bases left in between. Per germline, CDR1 GTSNPN and CDR2 SVGIG (reference sequence).

V usage is TRBV6-1 and J usage is TRBJ1-2; D remains unclear. Germline CDR1 MNHNS, CDR2 SASEGT. V shed 1 base and J shed 7 bases, with 16 bases lying between them. The CDR3 consists of 15 residues. The CDR3 sequence: CASSEGGSGWRGYTF. Here the CDR3 DNA reads TGTGCCAGCAGTGAAGGAGGCAGCGGCTGGCGTGGCTACACCTTC.

The chain is built from TRBV9 and TRBJ1-1; D gene uncertain. V shed 6 bases and J shed 4 bases, with 13 bases lying between them. This CDR3 comprises 13 residues. Germline V CDR1 and CDR2: SGDLS, YYNGEE. The CDR3 sequence: CASTTAFGTEAFF. As DNA, the CDR3 is TGTGCCAGCACTACGGCGTTCGGCACTGAAGCTTTCTTT.

The J gene is TRBJ1-1, the V gene TRBV10-1, with D unclear. Germline V lookup: CDR1 WNHNN, CDR2 SYGVQD (reference sequence). CDR3 size: 13 residues. Trimming cost V 7 bases and J 6 bases, with 15 bases left between them. The CDR3 DNA reads TGCGCCAGCAAAAACGATGGTCACGCTGAAGCTTTCTTT. This sequence encodes CASKNDGHAEAFF.

V usage is TRBV9 and J usage is TRBJ2-3; 15 nucleotides match TRBD2. The ends lost 4 bases at V and 6 bases at J; junction bases unmatched: 9. The CDR3 totals 17 residues. CDR1 SGDLS and CDR2 YYNGEE come from the germline V gene. The CDR3 sequence: CASSSGLAGGVSDTQYF. In nucleotides, the CDR3 is TGTGCCAGCAGCTCGGGACTAGCGGGAGGTGTATCTGATACGCAGTATTTT.

CDR3 residues: CSVETHLRLQETQYF. CDR3 nucleotide sequence: TGCAGCGTTGAGACCCATCTAAGGCTCCAAGAGACCCAGTACTTC. This chain joins TRBV29-1 and TRBJ2-5; D is unresolved. The CDR3 totals 15 residues. Germline V gene data show CDR1 as SQVTM and CDR2 as ANQGSEA. V was cut by 3 bases and J by 1 base, with 15 bases left in between.

The rearrangement joins TRBV19 to TRBJ1-1; D remains unclear. CDR3 length: 13 residues. The germline V gene has CDR1 LNHDA and CDR2 SQIVND (reference sequence). V lost 9 bases and J lost 4, with 15 bases in between. The CDR3 loop reads CASKGFRVTEAFF. Here the CDR3 DNA reads TGTGCCAGCAAGGGCTTCCGGGTCACTGAAGCTTTCTTT.

V and J are TRBV19 and TRBJ2-3, with 8 bases fitting TRBD1. Looked up from germline, CDR1 is LNHDA and CDR2 is SQIVND (reference sequence). J gave up 4 bases and V 5 bases, and 2 bases lay outside the gene matches. This CDR3 region has 13 residues. CDR3 nucleotide sequence: TGTGCCAGTAGTCTGACAGGGGCAGATACGCAGTATTTT. This codes for CASSLTGADTQYF.

The V call is TRBV9, the J call TRBJ2-2, with D perhaps being TRBD1 or TRBD2 (5 bases each). This CDR3 contains 16 residues. Trimming removed 3 bases from V and 4 bases from J, with 16 bases in between. Germline values: CDR1 SGDLS, CDR2 YYNGEE. CDR3 nucleotides: TGTGCCAGCAGCGACCCTAGGGCAGGGACCACCGGGGAGCTGTTTTTT. The encoded protein is CASSDPRAGTTGELFF. Complete variable domain (other parts from reference TRBV9 and TRBJ2-2): DSGVTQTPKHLITATGQRVTLRCSPRSGDLSVYWYQQSLDQGLQFLIQYYNGEERAKGNILERFSAQQFPDLHSELNLSSLELGDSALYFCASSDPRAGTTGELFFGEGSRLTVL.